This TCR beta chain was sequenced in a study of T cell responses to AZD1222 COVID-19 vaccine. Overall study findings and caveats: The study sampled repertoires only after the peak T cell response.

V was shortened by 8 bases and J by 0 bases, with 11 bases between the two germline ends. This CDR3 contains 14 residues. Germline V lookup: CDR1 SNHLY, CDR2 FYNNEI. A note on this clone: Its matching antigen is unknown.

TCRdb's copy holds only in-frame clones and misses some; the assay was immunoSEQ multiplex PCR. The table lists 65,000 or so clones, about 83% of them singletons. The rearrangement links TRBV2 to TRBJ1-3; possibly TRBD1 for D (5 bases). The material sequenced was peripheral blood, taken on day 0 of AZD1222 vaccination. This clonotype was obtained from an adult in good health. The CDR3 nucleotides read TGTGCCAGCTTAATGGGACCCTCTGGAAACACCATATATTTT. As protein: CASLMGPSGNTIYF.